These 24 T cell receptor beta chains originate from one sample sequenced in a study of technical replicates of blood from a handful of donors. Generated by immunoSEQ multiplex PCR, the TCRdb table keeps only in-frame clones and is missing some. The data show some 80,000 clones, with 91% seen just once and 0.3% to 0.45% held by the top ten. The material sequenced was T cells isolated from PBMCs. The receptors were gathered from a human donor in good health.

The rearrangement joins TRBV13 to TRBJ2-2; possible D gene TRBD1, 5 bases. This CDR3 contains 16 residues. Germline V gene sequence: CDR1 PRHDT, CDR2 FYEKMQ (reference sequence). The V and J ends lost 2 bases and 0 bases respectively, with 10 bases between them. The CDR3 DNA reads as TGTGCCAGCAGCTTACTGGGGCTCTCGAACACCGGGGAGCTGTTTTTT. As protein: CASSLLGLSNTGELFF.

The J gene is TRBJ2-1, the V gene TRBV2; 8 positions agree with TRBD2. The germline V gene encodes CDR1 SNHLY and CDR2 FYNNEI. J lost 3 bases, V lost 5 bases, and 15 bases had no gene match. The CDR3 loop spans 18 amino acids. This chain's CDR3 is CASSPEGGAGVYYNEQFF. As DNA, the CDR3 is TGTGCCAGCAGTCCCGAAGGGGGAGCGGGAGTTTACTACAATGAGCAGTTCTTC.

This chain uses TRBV20-1 with TRBJ2-5; D is possibly TRBD2 (5 bases). Trimming took 8 bases from V and 5 from J, leaving 12 bases between them. Germline V gene data show CDR1 as DFQATT and CDR2 as SNEGSKA (reference sequence). The CDR3 is 11 residues long. The chain's CDR3 is CSPLARETQYF. The CDR3 nucleotides read TGCAGTCCTCTAGCCCGGGAGACCCAGTACTTC.

This clone appeared once. The V and J genes are TRBV4-1 and TRBJ2-1; D is perhaps TRBD1 (6 bases). In germline, CDR1 is MGHRA, CDR2 YSYEKL. Trimming took off 1 base at V and 0 bases at J, with 13 bases between the two ends. This CDR3 has 17 residues. CDR3 residues: CASSQGQARSSYNEQFF. The DNA for the CDR3 is TGCGCCAGCAGCCAAGGACAGGCCCGAAGCTCCTACAATGAGCAGTTCTTC.

The CDR3 DNA follows: TGCGCCAGCAGCCAAGGGCAGGGTATGGGCACTGAAGCTTTCTTT. Translated, it gives CASSQGQGMGTEAFF. This chain links TRBV4-3 with TRBJ1-1; TRBD1 might be the D (5 bases). The V end was cut by 1 base, the J end by 4 bases, with 13 bases between. CDR3 length: 15 residues. Germline assignment: CDR1 LGHNA and CDR2 YSLEER.

For the CDR3, the DNA is TGTGCCAGCAGCCAGGTGGGAGGCAGCTCCTACGAGCAGTACTTC. This sequence encodes CASSQVGGSSYEQYF. The chain links TRBV7-9 to TRBJ2-7; possibly TRBD2 for D (6 bases). This CDR3 comprises 15 residues. V dropped 5 bases and J dropped 0 bases, with 14 bases sitting between them. Germline-derived CDR1 and CDR2 are SEHNR and FQNEAQ (reference sequence).

As regards this clone: Other DNA sequences from this sample encode an identical CDR3 as well. V usage is TRBV6-1 and J usage is TRBJ2-5; possible D gene TRBD1, 5 bases. Trimming shortened V by 6 bases and J by 3 bases, and 11 bases separated the two germline ends. Germline loops: CDR1 MNHNS, CDR2 SASEGT. This CDR3 contains 13 residues. The CDR3 DNA sequence: TGTGCCAGCAGCAGGGATTCAGAAGAGACCCAGTACTTC. Residues: CASSRDSEETQYF.

This sequence joins TRBV27 and TRBJ1-3; TRBD1 might be the D (5 bases). The CDR3 contains 13 residues. Germline loops: CDR1 MNHEY, CDR2 SMNVEV (reference sequence). V was trimmed by 3 bases and J by 3 bases, leaving 6 bases between them. CDR3 in amino acids: CASSFDSGNTIYF. In DNA, the CDR3 is TGTGCCAGCAGTTTTGACAGTGGAAACACCATATATTTT.

This rearrangement joins TRBV5-1 to TRBJ1-3; TRBD1 might be the D (6 bases). This CDR3 has 14 amino acids. Germline lookup yields CDR1 SGHRS and CDR2 YFSETQ. Deletions cut 0 bases from V and 8 bases from J, with 12 bases between. CDR3 in DNA: TGCGCCAGCAGCTTGGACAGGGTGGCGGACACCATATATTTT. This encodes CASSLDRVADTIYF.

CDR3 loop: CASSFSTRGNIQYF. The DNA for the CDR3 is TGCGCCAGCAGCTTTAGTACCAGAGGAAACATTCAGTACTTC. This chain joins TRBV5-1 and TRBJ2-4; D is unclear. The germline gives CDR1 SGHRS, CDR2 YFSETQ. There are 14 residues in the CDR3. Trimming removed 2 bases from V and 6 bases from J, with 12 bases in between.

The genes are TRBV30 and TRBJ2-3, with TRBD2 matching over 10 bases. The CDR3 totals 16 residues. Germline CDR1 GTSNPN, CDR2 SVGIG (reference sequence). J was trimmed by 6 bases and V by 2 bases; bases with no gene match: 11. CDR3 amino acids: CAWSFGAGGIRDTQYF. CDR3 DNA sequence: TGTGCCTGGAGTTTTGGAGCGGGAGGGATCCGGGATACGCAGTATTTT.

V usage is TRBV10-3 and J usage is TRBJ1-2; no clear D. The CDR3 contains 14 residues. Trimming removed 6 bases at V and 4 bases at J, with 15 bases between. CDR1 and CDR2 from the germline V gene are ENHRY and SYGVKD. CDR3: CAIRPFAESYGYTF. The CDR3 bases are TGTGCCATCAGGCCTTTTGCGGAAAGCTATGGCTACACCTTC.

This chain uses TRBV19 with TRBJ1-1; D is unresolved. V lost 8 bases and J 2 bases, leaving 9 bases between the germline ends. The germline V gene has CDR1 LNHDA and CDR2 SQIVND (reference sequence). The CDR3 is 12 residues long. CDR3 DNA: TGTGCCAGTCATCATCCAAACACTGAAGCTTTCTTT. As protein: CASHHPNTEAFF. The variable domain in full, completed from reference TRBV19 and TRBJ1-1, reads DGGITQSPKYLFRKEGQNVTLSCEQNLNHDAMYWYRQDPGQGLRLIYYSQIVNDFQKGDIAEGYSVSREKKESFPLTVTSAQKNPTAFYLCASHHPNTEAFFGQGTRLTVV.

This clone appeared once. The chain carries TRBV4-1 and TRBJ2-3; the match to TRBD2 covers 8 bases. Germline V lookup: CDR1 MGHRA, CDR2 YSYEKL. This CDR3 contains 17 residues. After removal of 2 bases from V and 4 bases from J, the junction contained 11 bases not matched to a gene. The CDR3 region is CASSQTHPGLGSDTQYF. The CDR3 region has the DNA TGCGCCAGCAGCCAAACGCATCCGGGACTAGGATCAGATACGCAGTATTTT.

The chain uses TRBV5-4 and TRBJ2-7; TRBD2 agrees at 7 bases. The CDR3 covers 14 residues. Trimming removed 6 bases from V and 7 bases from J; junction bases left unmatched: 13. The germline V gene has CDR1 SGHNT and CDR2 YYREEE (reference sequence). This chain's CDR3 is CASTGGSPSGEQYF. For the CDR3, the DNA is TGTGCCAGCACCGGCGGGAGCCCCTCGGGGGAGCAGTACTTC.

In the case of this clone: At the DNA level, this CDR3 is encoded by other sequences in the same sample as well. The chain has TRBV7-9 and TRBJ2-1; tentatively, D is TRBD2 (6 bases). V was pared by 3 bases and J by 4 bases, with 10 bases between. The germline V gene encodes CDR1 SEHNR and CDR2 FQNEAQ (reference sequence). The CDR3 totals 14 residues. DNA for the CDR3: TGTGCCAGCAGCTTCACGGGAGCTTACAATGAGCAGTTCTTC. Translated: CASSFTGAYNEQFF.

The chain uses TRBV27 and TRBJ2-2; 7 bases agree with TRBD1. Germline V gene lookup returns CDR1 MNHEY and CDR2 SMNVEV (reference sequence). The V segment lost 3 bases and the J segment 6 bases; nucleotides outside the gene matches: 7. This CDR3 spans 15 amino acids. The CDR3 spells CASSFQRGGPGELFF. The CDR3 nucleotides read TGTGCCAGCAGTTTCCAACGAGGGGGCCCCGGGGAGCTGTTTTTT.

The J gene is TRBJ1-2, the V gene TRBV4-1; no firm D call. The V and J ends lost 2 bases and 8 bases respectively, with 15 bases between them. Germline V CDR1 and CDR2: MGHRA, YSYEKL. The CDR3 length is 14 residues. The CDR3 DNA sequence: TGCGCCAGCAGCCAACGTGAGGGAATAGGGGGCTACACCTTC. This sequence encodes CASSQREGIGGYTF.

This clone occurred a few times. This sequence joins TRBV10-2 and TRBJ1-1, with D possibly TRBD1 on 6 matching bases. V lost 7 bases and J 5 bases, leaving 14 bases between the germline ends. Per the germline V gene, CDR1 is WSHSY and CDR2 is SAAADI. This CDR3 contains 13 residues. The CDR3 spells CASIMSGVTEAFF. In nucleotides, the CDR3 is TGCGCCAGCATAATGTCAGGGGTTACTGAAGCTTTCTTT.

The V gene is TRBV29-1, the J gene TRBJ1-3; D is unresolved. Trimming took 6 bases from V and 0 from J, leaving 9 bases between them. In germline, CDR1 is SQVTM, CDR2 ANQGSEA. The CDR3 totals 13 residues. CDR3 sequence (DNA): TGCAGCGTGAACCAGGCCTCTGGAAACACCATATATTTT. This translates into CSVNQASGNTIYF.

The chain combines TRBV6-1 with TRBJ2-5; possible D gene TRBD2, 5 bases. Trimming removed 3 bases from V and 4 bases from J, with 9 bases in between. This CDR3 contains 13 residues. Germline V gives CDR1 MNHNS, CDR2 SASEGT. The CDR3 DNA reads TGTGCCAGCAGTGACCCCCTAGCAGAGACCCAGTACTTC. Translated, it gives CASSDPLAETQYF.

This chain joins TRBV7-2 and TRBJ2-7; 7 bases line up with TRBD2. V trimming: 5 bases; J trimming: 6 bases; junction bases outside the gene matches: 10. The CDR3 contains 14 residues. Germline V gene lookup returns CDR1 SGHTA and CDR2 FQGNSA. The CDR3: CASSRQRGSPEQYF. In nucleotides, the CDR3 is TGTGCCAGCAGCCGACAGCGGGGATCACCCGAGCAGTACTTC.

This clone was observed a handful of times. In nucleotides, the CDR3 is TGTGCCAGTTGGGACAGGGGGATGGGCACTGAAGCTTTCTTT. It encodes CASWDRGMGTEAFF. The chain recombines TRBV19 with TRBJ1-1; TRBD1 matches 11 bases. V shed 8 bases and J 4 bases; nucleotides not matched to a gene: 6. The germline V gene encodes CDR1 LNHDA and CDR2 SQIVND (reference sequence). This CDR3 contains 14 residues.

This clone was recorded only once. V usage is TRBV19 and J usage is TRBJ2-7, with D possibly matching TRBD1 (7 bases). Germline V gene data show CDR1 as LNHDA and CDR2 as SQIVND (reference sequence). Trimming took off 5 bases at V and 3 bases at J, with 20 bases between the two ends. The CDR3 contains 16 residues. In DNA form, the CDR3 reads TGTGCCAGTAGTCTTATTACAGGGGAGGCAAGCTACGAGCAGTACTTC. It yields the protein CASSLITGEASYEQYF.